Listed below are T cell receptor beta chains from one sample, sequenced in a study of shared clonotypes between healthy human individuals. The assay was immunoSEQ multiplex PCR, and TCRdb's table has in-frame clones only and misses some. The table lists roughly 1,800,000 clones, less than 95% of them singletons. The sequenced sample consisted of naive CD8+ T cells sorted from blood. Source of these receptors: a man younger than 35 in good health. CDR3s include the opening cysteine and the closing phenylalanine or tryptophan. A D gene is named only where the DNA matches it firmly. Rows give clone size only sometimes, using once, few, many, or a class for an expanded clone.

clone size	V gene	J gene	D gene	CDR3 protein	CDR3 DNA
-	TRBV9	TRBJ2-2	TRBD2	CASSVGGLTGELFF	TGTGCCAGCAGCGTGGGAGGGCTCACCGGGGAGCTGTTTTTT
-	TRBV11-3	TRBJ2-7	TRBD2	CASSLESGGGHEQYF	TGTGCCAGCAGCTTAGAAAGCGGGGGGGGACACGAGCAGTACTTC
-	TRBV5-1	TRBJ2-7	TRBD2	CASSWADGSGRVEQYF	TGCGCCAGCAGCTGGGCCGATGGTAGCGGGAGGGTCGAGCAGTACTTC
-	TRBV5-4	TRBJ2-1	TRBD1	CASSPRTGYNEQFF	TGTGCCAGCAGCCCAAGGACAGGCTACAATGAGCAGTTCTTC
-	TRBV7-6	TRBJ2-7	-	CASSPLAGSHEQYF	TGTGCCAGCAGCCCACTGGCAGGCTCCCACGAGCAGTACTTC
-	TRBV13	TRBJ2-7	TRBD2	CASSPNLAGGPHEQYF	TGTGCCAGCAGCCCAAATCTAGCGGGAGGGCCCCACGAGCAGTACTTC
-	TRBV7-9	TRBJ2-7	TRBD2	CASSLTRLAGDGEQYF	TGTGCCAGCAGCCTAACAAGACTAGCGGGAGACGGCGAGCAGTACTTC
-	TRBV7-9	TRBJ2-7	-	CASSLEADVSYEQYF	TGTGCCAGCAGCTTAGAGGCCGACGTCTCCTACGAGCAGTACTTC
-	TRBV6-1	TRBJ2-1	-	CASSAYGKSLLGTDNEQFF	TGTGCCAGCAGTGCTTACGGCAAATCCCTACTCGGAACTGACAATGAGCAGTTCTTC
-	TRBV9	TRBJ2-4	-	CASSARREGNIQYF	TGTGCCAGCAGCGCCCGACGCGAGGGGAACATTCAGTACTTC
-	TRBV27	TRBJ2-7	TRBD2	CASSPGTSGGLTYEQYF	TGTGCCAGCAGTCCAGGGACTAGCGGGGGGCTTACCTACGAGCAGTACTTC
-	TRBV6-5	TRBJ1-1	TRBD1	CASRMTGYIFAEAFF	TGTGCCAGCAGGATGACAGGGTATATCTTCGCTGAAGCTTTCTTT
-	TRBV4-1	TRBJ2-7	-	CASSLELLSSYEQYF	TGCGCCAGCAGCCTAGAACTTTTGAGCTCCTACGAGCAGTACTTC
-	TRBV15	TRBJ2-7	TRBD2	CATSRDLTSGISYEQYF	TGTGCCACCAGCAGAGATCTAACTAGCGGAATCTCCTACGAGCAGTACTTC
-	TRBV5-6	TRBJ1-1	-	CASSLQGSTEAFF	TGTGCCAGCAGCTTACAGGGTAGCACTGAAGCTTTCTTT
-	TRBV19	TRBJ2-1	-	CASSMGNSYNEQFF	TGTGCCAGTAGTATGGGGAACTCCTACAATGAGCAGTTCTTC
few	TRBV7-8	TRBJ1-6	-	CASSATGAASSYNSPLHF	TGTGCCAGCAGCGCTACGGGGGCGGCGAGCTCCTATAATTCACCCCTCCACTTT
once	TRBV6-1	TRBJ2-7	-	CASSEVGSYEQYF	TGTGCCAGCAGTGAGGTGGGCTCCTACGAGCAGTACTTC
-	TRBV11-2	TRBJ2-7	-	CASSLEGYEQYF	TGTGCCAGCAGCTTAGAAGGCTACGAGCAGTACTTC
-	TRBV6-5	TRBJ2-5	-	CASSYSGPLETQYF	TGTGCCAGCAGTTACTCGGGGCCCCTAGAGACCCAGTACTTC
-	TRBV30	TRBJ2-7	-	CAWSVPGYEQYF	TGTGCCTGGAGTGTACCGGGGTACGAGCAGTACTTC
-	TRBV9	TRBJ2-3	TRBD2	CASSVVGLETDTQYF	TGTGCCAGCAGCGTAGTGGGACTAGAGACAGATACGCAGTATTTT
-	TRBV27	TRBJ1-4	TRBD1	CASSQGTGGGFREKLFF	TGTGCCAGCAGTCAAGGGACAGGGGGCGGTTTTCGTGAAAAACTGTTTTTT
-	TRBV11-3	TRBJ2-3	TRBD2	CASSSDGTRDTQYF	TGTGCCAGCAGCTCGGATGGGACTAGAGATACGCAGTATTTT
-	TRBV2	TRBJ1-3	-	CASSLGYVDTIYF	TGTGCCAGCAGTCTCGGTTATGTAGACACCATATATTTT